Below, 11 T cell receptor beta chains from the same sample are listed, as sequenced in a study of cytomegalovirus exposure and HLA in healthy donors. Vbeta (60) and Jbeta (13) primers were used in the PCR. The repertoire was sequenced with immunoSEQ multiplex PCR; TCRdb's copy has only in-frame clones and lacks some. The sample carries 100,000 to 150,000 clones, around 71% recorded once. Specimen: PBMCs. The receptors shown here come from a woman aged 60-70 years in good health and CMV-seropositive.

The rearrangement uses TRBV19 and TRBJ2-7; possible D gene TRBD2, 5 bases. V lost 6 bases to trimming and J lost 12 bases, with 21 bases between them. Looked up from germline, CDR1 is LNHDA and CDR2 is SQIVND (reference sequence). CDR3 length: 13 residues. CDR3 residues: CASSPTFRTLAYF. The CDR3 nucleotides read TGTGCCAGTAGCCCGACCTTTAGGACTCTGGCGTACTTC.

A few counts support this clone. CDR3 coding DNA: TGCGCCAGCAGCCATTTTCAGGGGCCCCAGCATTTT. This translates into CASSHFQGPQHF. The chain links TRBV4-1 to TRBJ1-5; TRBD1 might be the D (5 bases). Trimming stripped 3 bases from V and 9 bases from J, with 9 bases between. CDR1 MGHRA and CDR2 YSYEKL come from the germline V gene. The CDR3 runs 12 residues.

This clone was seen more than once but under ten times. This chain links TRBV7-3 with TRBJ1-2, with TRBD1 matching over 9 bases. The CDR3 covers 14 residues. V dropped 5 bases and J dropped 4; count of bases not matched to a gene: 5. From germline, CDR1 is SGHTA and CDR2 FQGTGA. Here the CDR3 DNA reads TGTGCCAGCAGCCCACGACAGGGGGGCTATGGCTACACCTTC. Translated: CASSPRQGGYGYTF.

V and J are TRBV11-2 and TRBJ1-6, with TRBD1 matching over 8 bases. After removal of 2 bases from V and 6 bases from J, the junction contained 3 bases not matched to a gene. CDR3 length: 15 residues. Looked up from germline, CDR1 is SGHAT and CDR2 is FQNNGV. The CDR3 DNA reads as TGTGCCAGCAGCTTATACAGGGGGGGTAATTCACCCCTCCACTTT. It encodes CASSLYRGGNSPLHF.

This chain joins TRBV6-6 and TRBJ1-2; TRBD1 matches 9 bases. Germline CDR1 MNHNY, CDR2 SVGAGI (reference sequence). V was pared by 6 bases and J by 3 bases, with 5 bases of the junction left unmatched. This CDR3 has 14 residues. CDR3 protein: CASRLTGGYYGYTF. The CDR3 bases are TGTGCCAGCAGATTGACAGGGGGGTACTATGGCTACACCTTC.

The chain recombines TRBV29-1 with TRBJ2-5; 8 bases are shared with TRBD1. Germline V gives CDR1 SQVTM, CDR2 ANQGSEA. This CDR3 comprises 13 residues. V dropped 6 bases and J dropped 1; count of bases not matched to a gene: 4. CDR3 bases: TGCAGCGTCCCGGACAGGGCCCAAGAGACCCAGTACTTC. Its translation is CSVPDRAQETQYF.

This clone appeared a few times. The chain employs TRBV7-8 and TRBJ1-1; D gene unclear. Germline-derived CDR1 and CDR2 are SGHVS and FQNEAQ. The CDR3 has 14 amino acids. Trimming removed 4 bases from V and 5 bases from J, with 14 bases in between. CDR3 protein: CASSSSLLGTEAFF. As DNA, the CDR3 is TGTGCCAGCAGCTCCTCATTACTAGGGACTGAAGCTTTCTTT.

The genes are TRBV7-6 and TRBJ1-1; 8 positions agree with TRBD1. This CDR3 contains 14 residues. Germline CDR1 reads SGHVS; CDR2 reads FNYEAQ. V lost 5 bases, J lost 5 bases, and 7 bases stayed unmatched. Here the CDR3 DNA reads TGTGCCAGCAGCCCTCAGGGGGCTGGGACTGAAGCTTTCTTT. Encoded protein: CASSPQGAGTEAFF.

The chain combines TRBV13 with TRBJ2-3; 8 bases fit TRBD2. CDR1 and CDR2 from the germline V gene are PRHDT and FYEKMQ (reference sequence). Trimming at V came to 5 bases and at J to 4 bases, leaving 14 bases not matched to a gene. There are 17 residues in the CDR3. The chain's CDR3 is CASSPGGQLPDADTQYF. In DNA, the CDR3 is TGTGCCAGCAGCCCGGGGGGGCAACTTCCCGACGCAGATACGCAGTATTTT.

The rearrangement uses TRBV5-6 and TRBJ2-5; possible D gene TRBD2, 6 bases. Germline V lookup: CDR1 SGHDT, CDR2 YYEEEE. V lost 0 bases and J 5 bases, leaving 11 bases between the germline ends. The CDR3 is 14 amino acids. CDR3 loop: CASSLGLREETQYF. The CDR3 nucleotides read TGTGCCAGCAGCTTGGGCCTACGGGAGGAGACCCAGTACTTC. Combining the CDR3 with reference TRBV5-6 and TRBJ2-5 gives the whole variable domain DAGVTQSPTHLIKTRGQQVTLRCSPKSGHDTVSWYQQALGQGPQFIFQYYEEEERQRGNFPDRFSGHQFPNYSSELNVNALLLGDSALYLCASSLGLREETQYFGPGTRLLVL.

This chain uses TRBV5-1 with TRBJ1-1; TRBD1 agrees at 7 bases. With V trimmed by 1 base and J by 0 bases, 0 bases remained unmatched. Germline V lookup: CDR1 SGHRS, CDR2 YFSETQ. The CDR3 is 14 residues long. CDR3: CASSLQGVNTEAFF. In DNA, the CDR3 is TGCGCCAGCAGCTTGCAGGGGGTGAACACTGAAGCTTTCTTT.